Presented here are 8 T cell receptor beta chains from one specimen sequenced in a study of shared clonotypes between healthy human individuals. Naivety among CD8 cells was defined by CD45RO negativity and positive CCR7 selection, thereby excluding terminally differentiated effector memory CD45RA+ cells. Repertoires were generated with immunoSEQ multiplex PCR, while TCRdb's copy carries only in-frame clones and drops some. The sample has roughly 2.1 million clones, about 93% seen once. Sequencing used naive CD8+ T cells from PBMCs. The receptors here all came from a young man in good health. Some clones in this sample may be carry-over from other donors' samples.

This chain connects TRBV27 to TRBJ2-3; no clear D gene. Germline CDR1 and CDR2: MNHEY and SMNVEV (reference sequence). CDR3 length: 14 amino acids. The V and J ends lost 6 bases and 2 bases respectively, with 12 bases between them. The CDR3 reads CASRLVGATDTQYF. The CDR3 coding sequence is TGTGCCAGCAGGCTAGTGGGTGCCACAGATACGCAGTATTTT.

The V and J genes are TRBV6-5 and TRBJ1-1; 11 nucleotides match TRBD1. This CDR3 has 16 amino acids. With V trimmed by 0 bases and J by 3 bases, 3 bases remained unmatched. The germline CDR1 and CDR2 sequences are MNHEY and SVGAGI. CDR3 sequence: CASSYSSDRGHTEAFF. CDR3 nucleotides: TGTGCCAGCAGTTACTCCTCGGACAGGGGGCACACTGAAGCTTTCTTT.

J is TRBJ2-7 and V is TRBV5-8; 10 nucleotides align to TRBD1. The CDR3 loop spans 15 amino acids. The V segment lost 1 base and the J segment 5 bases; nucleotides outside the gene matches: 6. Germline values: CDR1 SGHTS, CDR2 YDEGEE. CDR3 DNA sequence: TGTGCCAGCAGCTTGATTGGGACAGGGGACCACGAGCAGTACTTC. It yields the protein CASSLIGTGDHEQYF.

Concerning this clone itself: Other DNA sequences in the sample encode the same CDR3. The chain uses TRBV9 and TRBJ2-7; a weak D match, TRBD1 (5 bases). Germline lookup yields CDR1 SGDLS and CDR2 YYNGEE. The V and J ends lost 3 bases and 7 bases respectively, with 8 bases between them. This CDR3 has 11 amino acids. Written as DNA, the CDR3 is TGTGCCAGCAGCGGAGCAGGGGAGCAGTACTTC. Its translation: CASSGAGEQYF.

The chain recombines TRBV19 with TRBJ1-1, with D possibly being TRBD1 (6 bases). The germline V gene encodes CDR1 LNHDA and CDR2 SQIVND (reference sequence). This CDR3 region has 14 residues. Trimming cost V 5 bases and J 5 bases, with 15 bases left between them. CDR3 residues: CASSLAGVRTEAFF. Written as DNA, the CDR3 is TGTGCCAGTAGTCTCGCAGGGGTGAGGACTGAAGCTTTCTTT.

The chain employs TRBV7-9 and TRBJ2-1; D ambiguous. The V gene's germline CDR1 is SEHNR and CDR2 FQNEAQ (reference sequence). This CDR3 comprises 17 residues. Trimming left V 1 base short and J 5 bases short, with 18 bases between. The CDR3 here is CASSLEESRRRDNEQFF. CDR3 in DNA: TGTGCCAGCAGCTTAGAAGAATCGCGCAGACGAGACAATGAGCAGTTCTTC.

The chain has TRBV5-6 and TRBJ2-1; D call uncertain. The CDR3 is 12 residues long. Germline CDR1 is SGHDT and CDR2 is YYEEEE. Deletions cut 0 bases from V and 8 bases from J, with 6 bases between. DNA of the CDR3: TGTGCCAGCAGCTTGGTTATCCATGAGCAGTTCTTC. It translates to CASSLVIHEQFF. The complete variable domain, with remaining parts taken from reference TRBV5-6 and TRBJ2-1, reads DAGVTQSPTHLIKTRGQQVTLRCSPKSGHDTVSWYQQALGQGPQFIFQYYEEEERQRGNFPDRFSGHQFPNYSSELNVNALLLGDSALYLCASSLVIHEQFFGPGTRLTVL.

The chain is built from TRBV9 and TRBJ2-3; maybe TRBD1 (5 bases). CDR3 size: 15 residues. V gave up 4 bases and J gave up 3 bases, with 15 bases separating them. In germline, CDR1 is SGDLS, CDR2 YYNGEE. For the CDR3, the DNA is TGTGCCAGCAGCCTTAGGGGCGAGAGAACAGATACGCAGTATTTT. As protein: CASSLRGERTDTQYF. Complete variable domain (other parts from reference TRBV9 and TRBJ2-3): DSGVTQTPKHLITATGQRVTLRCSPRSGDLSVYWYQQSLDQGLQFLIQYYNGEERAKGNILERFSAQQFPDLHSELNLSSLELGDSALYFCASSLRGERTDTQYFGPGTRLTVL.